Each of the 20 T cell receptor beta chains below was sequenced from the same sample in a study of cytomegalovirus exposure and HLA in healthy donors. PCR involved 60 Vbeta and 13 Jbeta primers. TCRdb keeps only in-frame clones here, not all; method: immunoSEQ multiplex PCR. The sample shows hundreds of thousands of clones, around 66% of them seen only once. The sequenced sample was PBMCs. These receptors were obtained from a female donor in good health and CMV-seronegative.

This rearrangement joins TRBV14 to TRBJ2-7; 7 nucleotides align to TRBD2. With V trimmed by 4 bases and J by 4 bases, 10 bases remained unmatched. From germline, CDR1 is SGHDN and CDR2 FVKESK. The CDR3 is 15 amino acids. The CDR3 DNA reads TGTGCCAGCAGCCCTTTTGTGGGGGGGTGGTACGAGCAGTACTTC. It codes for CASSPFVGGWYEQYF.

The chain employs TRBV5-5 and TRBJ2-7; 15 bases are shared with TRBD2. The V segment lost 3 bases and the J segment 6 bases; nucleotides outside the gene matches: 13. The CDR3 has 18 residues. In germline, CDR1 is SGHKS, CDR2 YYEKEE (reference sequence). The CDR3 nucleotides are TGTGCCAGCAGCTCCCTGGGACTAGCGGGAGGTCCCTCCGCCGAGCAGTACTTC. It translates to CASSSLGLAGGPSAEQYF.

The genes are TRBV5-1 and TRBJ1-2; D is possibly TRBD1 (5 bases). The CDR3 is made up of 15 amino acids. Trimming cost V 4 bases and J 0 bases, with 13 bases left between them. The V gene's germline CDR1 is SGHRS and CDR2 YFSETQ. The CDR3 region is CASSAGTYPNYGYTF. The CDR3 nucleotides read TGCGCCAGCAGCGCGGGGACGTACCCTAACTATGGCTACACCTTC.

A single count supports this clone. The chain links TRBV5-4 to TRBJ2-1; 9 bases fit TRBD2. Germline V lookup: CDR1 SGHNT, CDR2 YYREEE (reference sequence). The CDR3 extends over 17 amino acids. Germline trimming cut 4 bases from V and 9 bases from J; bases unmatched to any gene: 17. This chain's CDR3 is CASSPGSGGRDYGEQFF. CDR3 DNA sequence: TGTGCCAGCAGCCCTGGATCCGGCGGGAGGGACTATGGTGAGCAGTTCTTC.

V is TRBV6-6 and J is TRBJ2-5; 7 bases match TRBD1. The DNA end is more similar to TRBJ2-7, so the J call may be wrong. In germline, CDR1 is MNHNY, CDR2 SVGAGI (reference sequence). This CDR3 has 14 amino acids. The chain's CDR3 is CASKDSTGIYEQYF. The CDR3 DNA reads as TGTGCCAGCAAGGATTCGACAGGGATCTACGAGCAGTACTTC.

This rearrangement joins TRBV2 to TRBJ2-2, with TRBD1 matching 11 bases. There are 15 residues in the CDR3. Germline CDR1 SNHLY, CDR2 FYNNEI. With V trimmed by 6 bases and J by 6 bases, 6 bases remained unmatched. The CDR3 is CASRTGQGASGELFF. In nucleotides, the CDR3 is TGTGCCAGCAGGACCGGACAGGGGGCCTCCGGGGAGCTGTTTTTT.

The table lists this clone with a count of one. The CDR3 sequence: CASSAGTGREYF. The CDR3 bases are TGTGCCAGCAGCGCAGGAACAGGGAGGGAGTACTTC. The chain joins TRBV6-1 to TRBJ2-7; TRBD2 is a possible D gene (7 bases). CDR3 length equals 12 residues. Germline values: CDR1 MNHNS, CDR2 SASEGT. With 6 bases removed from V and 11 bases from J, the gap between germline ends came to 17 bases.

This chain links TRBV5-8 with TRBJ2-4; D might be TRBD2 (5 bases). The CDR3 extends over 14 amino acids. Trimming took 1 base from V and 1 from J, leaving 6 bases between them. Germline V gene data show CDR1 as SGHTS and CDR2 as YDEGEE. CDR3: CASSLRRAKNIQYF. CDR3 bases: TGTGCCAGCAGCTTGCGGAGGGCCAAAAACATTCAGTACTTC.

This clone showed up just a few times. The gene calls are TRBV5-4 and TRBJ1-2, with D perhaps TRBD1 (6 bases). This CDR3 region has 16 residues. V lost 4 bases to trimming and J lost 0 bases, with 16 bases between them. Per germline, CDR1 SGHNT and CDR2 YYREEE (reference sequence). CDR3 DNA: TGTGCCAGCAGCCCCTCCGGGACAAGTACTAACTATGGCTACACCTTC. As protein: CASSPSGTSTNYGYTF.

The J gene is TRBJ2-2, the V gene TRBV7-3, with TRBD2 identical over 9 bases. V lost 1 base, J lost 6 bases, and 9 bases stayed unmatched. The length of the CDR3 is 17 residues. Germline V CDR1 and CDR2: SGHTA, FQGTGA. The CDR3 DNA reads as TGTGCCAGCAGCTTAAACCCCCTCAGCGGGAGGCCCGGGGAGCTGTTTTTT. It translates to CASSLNPLSGRPGELFF.

The chain links TRBV18 to TRBJ2-3; possibly TRBD1 for D (5 bases). The length of the CDR3 is 18 residues. The germline V gene encodes CDR1 KGHSH and CDR2 LQKENI. V gave up 3 bases and J gave up 0 bases, with 19 bases separating them. The CDR3 sequence: CASSPTRQMGLSTDTQYF. CDR3 sequence (DNA): TGTGCCAGCTCACCGACCCGACAAATGGGGCTGAGCACAGATACGCAGTATTTT.

This clone was found once. This sequence joins TRBV4-1 and TRBJ2-5; TRBD2 matches 12 bases. Germline V gene lookup returns CDR1 MGHRA and CDR2 YSYEKL. V lost 3 bases to trimming and J lost 5 bases; unmatched junction nucleotides: 4. CDR3 size: 15 residues. CDR3 loop: CASSHETSGRETQYF. The DNA of the CDR3 is TGCGCCAGCAGCCACGAAACTAGCGGGAGGGAGACCCAGTACTTC.

The chain carries TRBV9 and TRBJ2-5; 7 bases align to TRBD2. V shed 4 bases and J 9 bases; nucleotides not matched to a gene: 12. Per the germline V gene, CDR1 is SGDLS and CDR2 is YYNGEE. The CDR3 spans 14 residues. This chain's CDR3 is CASSMTSSYGAQYF. The CDR3 DNA sequence: TGTGCCAGCAGCATGACTAGCTCTTACGGGGCCCAGTACTTC.

J is TRBJ1-2 and V is TRBV29-1; D call uncertain. The germline V gene has CDR1 SQVTM and CDR2 ANQGSEA. The ends were cut back, 7 bases at V and 1 base at J, with 7 bases in the middle. The CDR3 covers 11 residues. In nucleotides, the CDR3 is TGCAGCGCTATCCTTAACTATGGCTACACCTTC. Its translation: CSAILNYGYTF. Full variable domain (rest looked up from reference TRBV29-1 and TRBJ1-2): SAVISQKPSRDICQRGTSLTIQCQVDSQVTMMFWYRQQPGQSLTLIATANQGSEATYESGFVIDKFPISRPNLTFSTLTVSNMSPEDSSIYLCSAILNYGYTFGSGTRLTVV.

In DNA form, the CDR3 reads TGTGCCAGCAGCAAAGCGGGAGGATCGTACAATGAGCAGTTCTTC. As protein: CASSKAGGSYNEQFF. The V gene is TRBV6-5, the J gene TRBJ2-1; 9 bases line up with TRBD2. The length of the CDR3 is 15 residues. V shed 6 bases, J shed 4 bases, and the junction held 7 bases outside the gene matches. The V gene's germline CDR1 is MNHEY and CDR2 SVGAGI.

The V call is TRBV19, the J call TRBJ2-7; 10 bases are a match to TRBD1. The CDR3 contains 14 residues. Trimming at V came to 4 bases and at J to 1 base, leaving 1 base not matched to a gene. Germline V lookup: CDR1 LNHDA, CDR2 SQIVND (reference sequence). The CDR3 sequence is CASSRGQGSYEQYF. CDR3 nucleotides: TGTGCCAGTAGTAGGGGACAGGGGTCCTACGAGCAGTACTTC. The full variable domain, with the rest looked up from reference TRBV19 and TRBJ2-7, is DGGITQSPKYLFRKEGQNVTLSCEQNLNHDAMYWYRQDPGQGLRLIYYSQIVNDFQKGDIAEGYSVSREKKESFPLTVTSAQKNPTAFYLCASSRGQGSYEQYFGPGTRLTVT.

As concerns this clone: Germline is not matched at one junction end, which may reflect a read error. The chain uses TRBV7-9 and TRBJ1-1; tentatively, D is TRBD1 (6 bases). Per the germline V gene, CDR1 is SEHNR and CDR2 is FQNEAQ (reference sequence). The CDR3 contains 17 residues. This chain's CDR3 is CSSSLDWSGRGDTEAFF. DNA for the CDR3: TGTTCCAGCAGCTTAGATTGGAGTGGCAGGGGAGATACTGAAGCTTTCTTT.

Regarding this clone: Other DNA sequences in the sample encode the same CDR3. The chain recombines TRBV30 with TRBJ2-1, with 10 bases fitting TRBD2. The V gene end was trimmed by 0 bases and the J gene end by 3 bases; junction bases not matched to a gene: 2. The V gene's germline CDR1 is GTSNPN and CDR2 SVGIG (reference sequence). The CDR3 extends over 15 amino acids. CDR3 sequence: CAWSVGLADYNEQFF. CDR3 in DNA: TGTGCCTGGAGTGTAGGACTAGCGGACTACAATGAGCAGTTCTTC.

This clone was seen a handful of times. The DNA of the CDR3 is TGTGCCAGCAGCTTCGGGACAGGGTCTCACGAGCAGTACTTC. Encoded protein: CASSFGTGSHEQYF. J is TRBJ2-7 and V is TRBV7-9; 9 bases are shared with TRBD1. The length of the CDR3 is 14 residues. Germline assignment: CDR1 SEHNR and CDR2 FQNEAQ (reference sequence). Losses at the gene ends were 3 bases for V and 5 bases for J; bases not matched to a gene: 5. Together with reference TRBV7-9 and TRBJ2-7, the CDR3 gives the full variable domain: DTGVSQNPRHKITKRGQNVTFRCDPISEHNRLYWYRQTLGQGPEFLTYFQNEAQLEKSRLLSDRFSAERPKGSFSTLEIQRTEQGDSAMYLCASSFGTGSHEQYFGPGTRLTVT.

This clone has a handful of counts. The chain carries TRBV11-3 and TRBJ2-7, with D perhaps matching TRBD1 (5 bases). Germline V gene data show CDR1 as SGHNT and CDR2 as YENEEA. The ends were cut back, 5 bases at V and 2 bases at J, with 13 bases in the middle. The CDR3 sequence is 14 residues long. The CDR3 sequence is CASSPRVPPYEQYF. CDR3 in DNA: TGTGCCAGCAGCCCCAGGGTTCCCCCCTACGAGCAGTACTTC.